This entry concerns a single T cell receptor (beta chain). Autoimmune disease history or systemic immunosuppression disqualified patients. The data derive from a study of OX40 agonist ivuxolimab in advanced cancers. The data were produced by immunoSEQ multiplex PCR, yet TCRdb's version contains in-frame clones alone and is incomplete. This table has about 79,000 clones, approximately 85% appearing once. The CDR3 is 16 residues long. Germline CDR1 is SGHNT and CDR2 is YYREEE (reference sequence). With V trimmed by 4 bases and J by 1 base, 4 bases remained unmatched. The sequence was obtained from an adult with an advanced solid tumor such as melanoma, head and neck, liver or kidney cancer. This sample comprised CD4+ or CD8+ T cells sorted from blood, obtained in a trial of the OX40 agonist ivuxolimab. The chain joins TRBV5-4 to TRBJ2-1; 11 bases match TRBD2. The CDR3 spells CASSPGLAGSYNEQFF. DNA of the CDR3: TGTGCCAGCAGCCCTGGACTAGCGGGTTCCTACAATGAGCAGTTCTTC.